This T cell receptor beta chain was recorded in a study of T cell changes during pregnancy in multiple sclerosis. The CDR3 consists of 11 residues. V lost 8 bases and J 7 bases, leaving 11 bases between the germline ends. CDR1 and CDR2 (germline): MNHEY, SVGAGI. Repertoires were generated with immunoSEQ multiplex PCR, while TCRdb's copy carries only in-frame clones and drops some. Among around 100,000 clones, approximately 90% were seen once, and the ten largest hold 3.5%. Material: peripheral blood, obtained after pregnancy. The genes are TRBV6-5 and TRBJ1-2; D call uncertain. The receptor comes from a female donor with multiple sclerosis, enrolled in a pregnancy study. CDR3 in DNA: TGTGCCAGCTGTTGCGATGTTGGCTACACCTTC. This codes for CASCCDVGYTF.